This TCR beta chain stems from a study of OX40 agonist ivuxolimab in advanced cancers. With respect to the entire study: Ivuxolimab was a fully human IgG2 agonistic monoclonal antibody targeting the costimulatory receptor OX40 (CD134). Peripheral TCRbeta sequencing aimed to test whether ivuxolimab altered TCR sequence diversity and caused clonal T-cell expansion. The dose-escalation cohort was about 86% male with a mean age of about 60 years, ranging from roughly 20 to 80. The paper describes the monotherapy dose-escalation part (N ≈ 52 patients) of the phase I trial of ivuxolimab. Prior anti-PD-1, anti-PD-L1 or anti-CTLA-4 therapy was permitted, and approximately 42% of dose-escalation patients had received checkpoint inhibitors. Intravenous ivuxolimab was administered to patients every 2 weeks at six dose levels: 0.01, 0.1, 0.3, 1.5, 3 and 10 mg/kg. Of the roughly 52 dose-escalation patients, hepatocellular carcinoma was present in about 20, melanoma in around 15, renal cell carcinoma in 9 and head and neck cancer in 9. Partial responses occurred in three dose-escalation patients: two with cutaneous melanoma and one with hepatocellular carcinoma.

The trial excluded patients who had a history of autoimmune disease or were on systemic immunosuppression. Peripheral blood for TCR sequencing was collected from all dose cohorts at baseline, on cycle 4 day 1, and on cycle 7 day 1. Samples came from an open-label, multicenter, first-in-human phase I dose-escalation trial of ivuxolimab. Adults with locally advanced or metastatic head and neck squamous cell, hepatocellular, melanoma or renal cell carcinoma were enrolled in the trial. CD4+ and CD8+ T cells were sorted separately from peripheral blood before TCR sequencing. Trimming removed 5 bases from V and 8 bases from J; the gene matches leave 9 bases unexplained. The CDR3 spans 15 residues, from the cysteine through the phenylalanine. Of the read, only the CDR3 DNA is kept; its 45 bases are in frame from base 1. CDR1 SNHLY and CDR2 FYNNEI were looked up in the germline V gene. Genomic DNA was isolated from the sorted cells so that the TCRbeta CDR3 region could be sequenced. The immunoSEQ Assay was used to sequence the TCRbeta CDR3 regions. Here the immuneACCESS table is served through TCRdb, limited to in-frame sequences with V and J called. Missing clones are a known gap in these copies; in checked studies unresolved V genes cover under half, and the rest lacks a known reason. This sample comprises about 83,000 clones, approximately 84% of them detected only once. The biggest ten clones account for under 7.5% of the sample.

As concerns this clone: It lacks a known antigen. The input lacks base qualities; no much larger clone sits a single base away.

General conclusions and limits of the study: After ivuxolimab, more expanded clones were found on average in CD8+ T cells than in CD4+ T cells. Low levels of normalized T-cell clonal expansion were also seen in some nonresponding patients. Which antigens the clonally expanded peripheral T cells were specific for was not determined. In the 0.1-3.0 mg/kg groups, partial responders had among the lowest normalized peripheral clonal expansion, particularly in CD8+ T cells. At doses of 0.1 to 3.0 mg/kg, clonal expansion of both CD4+ and CD8+ T cells in blood was seen between baseline and week 6.

Rearrangement joined TRBV2 to TRBJ2-1; 10 central nucleotides agree with TRBD2. The material sequenced was CD4+ or CD8+ T cells sorted from blood, taken in a trial of the OX40 agonist ivuxolimab. This sequence was found in an adult with an advanced solid tumor such as melanoma, head and neck, liver or kidney cancer. The sequenced DNA: TGTGCCAGCAGTAAGTTACTAGCGGGAAGGGATGAGCAGTTCTTC. It translates to CASSKLLAGRDEQFF.